Following are 13 T cell receptor beta chains from one sample sequenced in a study of response to subunit inactivated influenza vaccine. TCRdb analysed the RT-PCR reads with MiXCR anew, one entry per CDR3 protein. Of roughly 710,000 distinct CDR3 sequences listed, 13% to 15% are singletons. Sequences were derived from PBMCs from blood, sampled 14 to 15 days before vaccination. These receptors came from a man between 50 and 59 years old who received an inactivated influenza vaccine.

This clonotype was counted a few times. The chain links TRBV27 to TRBJ2-3; D ambiguous. The length of the CDR3 is 16 residues. With 2 bases removed from V and 4 bases from J, the gap between germline ends came to 16 bases. Germline CDR1 reads MNHEY; CDR2 reads SMNVEV (reference sequence). This CDR3 is CASSLIEHMGPDTQYF. As DNA, the CDR3 is TGTGCCAGCAGTTTAATAGAACATATGGGCCCAGATACGCAGTATTTT.

This clonotype came up many times. The V and J genes are TRBV6-2 or TRBV6-3 and TRBJ2-1; tentatively, D is TRBD1 (6 bases). V shed 9 bases and J shed 2 bases, with 14 bases lying between them. The germline V gene has CDR1 MNHEY and CDR2 SVGEGT. CDR3 length equals 14 residues. As DNA, the CDR3 is TGTGCCAGTGGGGGCAGCTCTGCCTACAATGAGCAGTTCTTC. Protein sequence: CASGGSSAYNEQFF.

This rearrangement joins TRBV9 to TRBJ2-2; TRBD2 agrees at 9 bases. Per the germline V gene, CDR1 is SGDLS and CDR2 is YYNGEE. CDR3 length: 17 amino acids. Unmatched junction bases numbered 10, after V lost 4 bases and J lost 3 bases. The CDR3 sequence: CASSTTLAGRHTGELFF. DNA of the CDR3: TGTGCCAGCAGCACTACTCTAGCGGGAAGGCACACCGGGGAGCTGTTTTTT.

The chain couples TRBV5-1 to TRBJ2-1; the D gene is possibly TRBD2 (6 bases). V was pared by 0 bases and J by 7 bases, with 14 bases between. The CDR3 spans 15 residues. CDR1 is SGHRS and CDR2 is YFSETQ in the germline V gene. This chain's CDR3 is CASSLGRGGGNEQFF. The CDR3 bases are TGCGCCAGCAGCTTGGGGCGGGGAGGAGGAAATGAGCAGTTCTTC.

In this sample, this clonotype turned up many times. The J gene is TRBJ1-2, the V gene TRBV4-1; TRBD1 agrees at 10 bases. CDR1 and CDR2 (germline): MGHRA, YSYEKL. Losses at the gene ends were 4 bases for V and 5 bases for J; bases not matched to a gene: 7. The CDR3 is made up of 15 amino acids. The CDR3 sequence is CASSRQTGGEYGYTF. The CDR3 DNA sequence: TGCGCCAGCAGCCGACAGACAGGGGGCGAGTATGGCTACACCTTC.

This clonotype was detected a few times. The chain employs TRBV5-1 and TRBJ2-7; maybe TRBD2 (6 bases). V gave up 0 bases and J gave up 5 bases, with 12 bases separating them. Germline lookup yields CDR1 SGHRS and CDR2 YFSETQ. CDR3 size: 14 residues. The CDR3 sequence is CASSLGWRDDEQYF. The CDR3 DNA follows: TGCGCCAGCAGCTTGGGATGGCGGGACGACGAGCAGTACTTC.

This clonotype appeared many times. This sequence joins TRBV12-3 or TRBV12-4 and TRBJ2-7; D is unclear. This CDR3 has 13 amino acids. The germline V and J ends were trimmed by 0 bases and 3 bases, with 6 bases remaining between them. CDR3: CASSLATNYEQYF. The CDR3 nucleotides are TGTGCCAGCAGTTTAGCCACTAACTACGAGCAGTACTTC.

This clonotype has a single count. The chain is built from TRBV11-2 and TRBJ2-5; TRBD2 agrees at 9 bases. V shed 0 bases and J 3 bases; nucleotides not matched to a gene: 11. In germline, CDR1 is SGHAT, CDR2 FQNNGV. The CDR3 consists of 18 residues. This CDR3 is CASSLDGGSGRPKETQYF. CDR3 DNA sequence: TGTGCCAGCAGCTTAGATGGGGGAAGCGGGAGGCCTAAAGAGACCCAGTACTTC.

The chain combines TRBV20-1 with TRBJ1-6, with unresolved D. V was clipped by 0 bases and J by 11 bases, with 14 bases between them. The CDR3 extends over 14 amino acids. Germline-derived CDR1 and CDR2 are DFQATT and SNEGSKA (reference sequence). CDR3 protein: CSARDWSAVTPLHF. The DNA of the CDR3 is TGCAGTGCTAGAGATTGGTCGGCAGTTACACCCCTCCACTTT.

V gene TRBV7-8 combines with J gene TRBJ2-3; 9 nucleotides match TRBD2. This CDR3 contains 18 residues. The germline V gene encodes CDR1 SGHVS and CDR2 FQNEAQ. V shed 0 bases and J 3 bases; nucleotides not matched to a gene: 10. The CDR3 DNA reads TGTGCCAGCAGCTTAGCGGCGGGGGGGCATTTCGGGACAGATACGCAGTATTTT. Its protein is CASSLAAGGHFGTDTQYF. Looking up the rest from reference TRBV7-8 and TRBJ2-3 gives the full variable domain: GAGVSQSPRYKVAKRGQDVALRCDPISGHVSLFWYQQALGQGPEFLTYFQNEAQLDKSGLPSDRFFAERPEGSVSTLKIQRTQQEDSAVYLCASSLAAGGHFGTDTQYFGPGTRLTVL.

This chain uses TRBV29-1 with TRBJ2-2, with 8 positions matching TRBD1. Per germline, CDR1 SQVTM and CDR2 ANQGSEA. The CDR3 is 16 amino acids. V was pared by 6 bases and J by 1 base, with 10 bases of the junction left unmatched. The DNA of the CDR3 is TGCAGCGTACGACAGGGGCGCCACCAGAACACCGGGGAGCTGTTTTTT. Translated, it gives CSVRQGRHQNTGELFF.

This clonotype was observed at least ten times. This chain joins TRBV25-1 and TRBJ2-5; D not certain. Germline-derived CDR1 and CDR2 are MGHDK and SYGVNS. This CDR3 has 11 amino acids. Trimming stripped 4 bases from V and 5 bases from J, with 5 bases between. CDR3 sequence: CASSARETQYF. The CDR3 nucleotides read TGTGCCAGCAGTGCCCGGGAGACCCAGTACTTC. The full variable domain, with the rest looked up from reference TRBV25-1 and TRBJ2-5, is EADIYQTPRYLVIGTGKKITLECSQTMGHDKMYWYQQDPGMELHLIHYSYGVNSTEKGDLSSESTVSRIRTEHFPLTLESARPSHTSQYLCASSARETQYFGPGTRLLVL.

This clonotype was counted at least ten times. The chain recombines TRBV4-3 with TRBJ2-5; D unresolved. Trimming shortened V by 2 bases and J by 4 bases, and 11 bases separated the two germline ends. The CDR3 has 14 residues. Germline lookup yields CDR1 LGHNA and CDR2 YSLEER. The CDR3 DNA follows: TGCGCCAGCAGCCAATCCCTAGTTGGAGAGACCCAGTACTTC. As protein: CASSQSLVGETQYF.